Reported below is one T cell receptor beta chain. The antigen is unknown. One end of the junction fails to match germline, which may point to a read error. The sample belongs to a study of cytomegalovirus exposure and HLA in healthy donors. Study observations and caveats: An analysis that came later showed most CMV-associated TCR beta chains appearing HLA-restricted. High specificity and sensitivity for cytomegalovirus status were reported for the classifier.

Donors sampled were nominally healthy, though unrecorded immune exposures were likely. Both 60 Vbeta primers and 13 Jbeta primers went into the PCR. The repertoire was sequenced with immunoSEQ multiplex PCR; TCRdb's copy has only in-frame clones and lacks some. Its listing shows 150,000 to 200,000 clones. This CDR3 contains 15 residues. Per germline, CDR1 KGHSH and CDR2 LQKENI. The TCR was taken from a woman between 18 and 29 years old in good health and CMV-seropositive. The sample comprised PBMCs. The genes are TRBV18 and TRBJ2-2, with D perhaps matching TRBD1 (7 bases). The CDR3 nucleotides are TGTGCCAGCTCACCCGGACAGGTAGACACCGGGGGGCTGTTTTTT. Protein sequence: CASSPGQVDTGGLFF.